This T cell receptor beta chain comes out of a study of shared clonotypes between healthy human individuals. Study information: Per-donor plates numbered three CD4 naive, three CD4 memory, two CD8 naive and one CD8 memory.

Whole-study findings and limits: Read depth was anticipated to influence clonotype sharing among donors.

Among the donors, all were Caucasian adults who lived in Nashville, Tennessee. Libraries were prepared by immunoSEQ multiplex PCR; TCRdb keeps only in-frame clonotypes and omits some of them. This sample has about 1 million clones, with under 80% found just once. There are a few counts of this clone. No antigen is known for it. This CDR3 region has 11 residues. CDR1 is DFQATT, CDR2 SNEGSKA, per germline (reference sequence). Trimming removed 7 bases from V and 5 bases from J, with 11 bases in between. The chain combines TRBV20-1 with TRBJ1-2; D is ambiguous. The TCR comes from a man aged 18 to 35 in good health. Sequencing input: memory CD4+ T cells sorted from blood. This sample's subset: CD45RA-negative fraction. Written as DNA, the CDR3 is TGCAGTGACCCGAGAGTTTATGGCTACACCTTC. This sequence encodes CSDPRVYGYTF.